Below, one T cell receptor (beta chain) is given with its context. This sample stems from a study of blood T cell repertoires in COVID-19. Using immunoSEQ multiplex PCR, the repertoire was profiled, and TCRdb retains in-frame clones only, with some absent. In the table there are 60,000 to 85,000 clones, about 92% of which are singletons. There are 16 residues in the CDR3. Trimming stripped 1 base from V and 7 bases from J, with 17 bases between. In germline, CDR1 is LNHDA, CDR2 SQIVND (reference sequence). V gene TRBV19 combines with J gene TRBJ2-1; D possibly corresponds to TRBD1 (5 bases). The source is a man between 50 and 59 years old with acute or convalescent COVID-19. The sequenced sample was peripheral blood. Written as DNA, the CDR3 is TGTGCCAGTAGTATAGGGGGCCCCCCAAGCCAGAATGAGCAGTTCTTC. Translation gives CASSIGGPPSQNEQFF.